This note documents a single TCR beta chain sequence. This entry belongs to a study of PD-1 blockade in classical Hodgkin lymphoma. With no exception, relapse followed autologous stem cell transplantation in all patients, and brentuximab vedotin exposure varied. The method was immunoSEQ multiplex PCR; TCRdb's version includes in-frame clones alone and lacks a portion of them. The table records some 13,000 clones, around nine tenths of them present only once. Germline loops: CDR1 MNHEY, CDR2 SMNVEV (reference sequence). Trimming stripped 5 bases from V and 0 bases from J, with 14 bases between. This CDR3 contains 15 residues.

This chain connects TRBV27 to TRBJ2-7; the D gene is possibly TRBD2 (5 bases). Sequencing was performed on peripheral blood mononuclear cells (PBMCs), taken at baseline. The clonotype comes from a human donor with classical Hodgkin lymphoma. The CDR3 coding sequence is TGTGCCAGCAGTCGCCTTACCACTAGCTCCTACGAGCAGTACTTC. Protein sequence: CASSRLTTSSYEQYF.